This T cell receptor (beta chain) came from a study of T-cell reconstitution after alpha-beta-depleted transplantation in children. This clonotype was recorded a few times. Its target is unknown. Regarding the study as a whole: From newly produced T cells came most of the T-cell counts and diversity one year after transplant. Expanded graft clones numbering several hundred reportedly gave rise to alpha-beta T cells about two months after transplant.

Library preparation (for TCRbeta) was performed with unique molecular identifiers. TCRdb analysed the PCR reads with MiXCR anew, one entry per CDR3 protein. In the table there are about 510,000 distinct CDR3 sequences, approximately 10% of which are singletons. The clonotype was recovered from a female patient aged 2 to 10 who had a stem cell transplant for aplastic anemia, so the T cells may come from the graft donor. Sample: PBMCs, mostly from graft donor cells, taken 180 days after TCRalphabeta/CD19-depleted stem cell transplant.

The CDR3 loop reads CASSFGGDSYNEQFF. The CDR3 DNA is TGCGCCAGCAGCTTTGGCGGGGACTCCTACAATGAGCAGTTCTTC. The chain is built from TRBV5-1 and TRBJ2-1; tentatively, D is TRBD2 (6 bases). Germline-derived CDR1 and CDR2 are SGHRS and YFSETQ. V was pared by 2 bases and J by 0 bases, with 9 bases between. This CDR3 contains 15 residues.